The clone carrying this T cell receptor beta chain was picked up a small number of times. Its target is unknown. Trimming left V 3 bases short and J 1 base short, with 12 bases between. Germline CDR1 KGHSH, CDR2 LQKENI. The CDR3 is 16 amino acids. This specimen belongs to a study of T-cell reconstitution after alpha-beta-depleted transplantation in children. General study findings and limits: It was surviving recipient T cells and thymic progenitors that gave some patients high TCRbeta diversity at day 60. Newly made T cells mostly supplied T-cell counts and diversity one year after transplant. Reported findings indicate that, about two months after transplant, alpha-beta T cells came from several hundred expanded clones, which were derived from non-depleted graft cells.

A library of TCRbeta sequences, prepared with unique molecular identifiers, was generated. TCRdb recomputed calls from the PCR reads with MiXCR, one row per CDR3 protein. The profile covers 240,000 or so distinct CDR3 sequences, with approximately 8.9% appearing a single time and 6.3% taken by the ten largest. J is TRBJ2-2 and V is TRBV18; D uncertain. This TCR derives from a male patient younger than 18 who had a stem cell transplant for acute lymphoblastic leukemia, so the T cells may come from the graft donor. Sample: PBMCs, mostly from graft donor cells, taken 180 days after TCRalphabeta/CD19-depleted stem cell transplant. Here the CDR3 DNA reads TGTGCCAGCTCACCGGGCGCGGATATGAACACCGGGGAGCTGTTTTTT. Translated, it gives CASSPGADMNTGELFF.